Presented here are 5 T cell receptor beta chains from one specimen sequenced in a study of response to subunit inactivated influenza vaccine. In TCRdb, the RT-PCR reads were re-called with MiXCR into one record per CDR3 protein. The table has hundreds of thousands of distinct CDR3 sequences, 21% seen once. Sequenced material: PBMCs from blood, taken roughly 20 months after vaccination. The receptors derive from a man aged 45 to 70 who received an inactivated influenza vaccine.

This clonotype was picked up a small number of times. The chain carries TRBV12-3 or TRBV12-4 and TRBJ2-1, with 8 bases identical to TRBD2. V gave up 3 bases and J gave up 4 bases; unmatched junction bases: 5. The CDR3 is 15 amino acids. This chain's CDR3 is CASSFVGLGYNEQFF. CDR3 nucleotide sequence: TGTGCCAGCAGTTTTGTGGGACTAGGTTACAATGAGCAGTTCTTC.

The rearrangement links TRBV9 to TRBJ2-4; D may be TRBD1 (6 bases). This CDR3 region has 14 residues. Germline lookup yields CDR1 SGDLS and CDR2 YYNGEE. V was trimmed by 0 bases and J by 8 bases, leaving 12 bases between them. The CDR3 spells CASSVGGLPDIQYF. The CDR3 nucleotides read TGTGCCAGCAGCGTAGGGGGGCTGCCCGACATTCAGTACTTC.

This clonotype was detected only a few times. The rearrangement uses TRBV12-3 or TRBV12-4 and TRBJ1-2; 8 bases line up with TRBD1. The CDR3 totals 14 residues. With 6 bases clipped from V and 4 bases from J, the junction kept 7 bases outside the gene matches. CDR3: CASSRSGQGYGYTF. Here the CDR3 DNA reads TGTGCCAGCAGCAGGTCCGGACAGGGCTATGGCTACACCTTC.

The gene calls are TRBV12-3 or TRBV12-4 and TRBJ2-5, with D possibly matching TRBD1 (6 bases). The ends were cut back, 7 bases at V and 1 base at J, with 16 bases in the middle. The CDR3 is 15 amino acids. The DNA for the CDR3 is TGTGCCAGCATCGCAGGGGAACCGGTCCAAGAGACCCAGTACTTC. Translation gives CASIAGEPVQETQYF.

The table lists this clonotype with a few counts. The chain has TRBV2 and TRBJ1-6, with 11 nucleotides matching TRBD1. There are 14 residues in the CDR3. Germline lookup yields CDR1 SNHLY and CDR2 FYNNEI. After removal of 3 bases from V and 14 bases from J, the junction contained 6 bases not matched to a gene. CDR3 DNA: TGTGCCAGCAGTGAGGGACAGGGGGGATCAGCCCTCCACTTT. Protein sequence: CASSEGQGGSALHF.